This T cell receptor beta chain was recovered during a study of read filtering for tumor transcriptome and immune sequencing. Study outcomes and limitations: IR-seq and RNA-seq agreed better without single-read clonotypes.

As for this clonotype: As yet, its antigen is unknown. With a much larger clone just one base away, this may be a read error.

The library was built from around 400 ng RNA with molecular barcoded adaptors for alpha/delta and beta/gamma chains. TCRdb re-derived calls from the reads in MiXCR, one entry per CDR3 protein. This sample has tens of thousands of distinct CDR3 sequences, with roughly a fifth found just once. The CDR3 is 16 amino acids. Germline CDR1 and CDR2: LGHDT and YNNKEL (reference sequence). Bone marrow was sampled from every patient at the time of active disease. J is TRBJ2-3 and V is TRBV3-1; TRBD1 agrees at 10 bases. This clonotype was sampled from a donor at least 40 years old with multiple myeloma. The sequencing input was a population of CD138-negative cells sorted from bone marrow. In nucleotides, the CDR3 is TGTGCCAGCAGCCCGAGGACAGGGGGAGGGACAGGTACGCAGTATTTT. This codes for CASSPRTGGGTGTQYF.